The source of this T cell receptor (beta chain) is a study of human T cells and chemical hapten exposure. Study overall: Slight volume differences across pooled libraries mainly accounted for varying per-sample TCR yields.

The authors' total RNA extraction used unfractionated whole blood. The V end was cut by 8 bases, the J end by 2 bases, with 4 bases between. There are 12 residues in the CDR3. Per the germline V gene, CDR1 is MNHEY and CDR2 is SMNVEV (reference sequence). TCRdb fed the 5' RACE reads into MiXCR, producing one record per CDR3 protein. The top ten clones hold 2.5% to 3% of a sample with approximately 110,000 distinct CDR3 sequences, around 20% of them seen once. The chain couples TRBV27 to TRBJ2-6; D gene ambiguous. This receptor was obtained from a human donor in good health. The CDR3 region has the DNA TGTGCCAGCGGGGCTGGGGCCAACGTCCTGACTTTC. Protein: CASGAGANVLTF.